Listed below are T cell receptor beta chains from one sample, sequenced in a study of cytomegalovirus exposure and HLA in healthy donors. Assay used: immunoSEQ multiplex PCR; TCRdb lists only in-frame clones, some missing. The table includes 150,000 to 200,000 clones, roughly 60% detected once. The specimen sequenced was PBMCs. These receptor sequences come from a man aged 40-49 years in good health and CMV-seronegative. Both conserved end residues are trimmed from each CDR3.

AWSLRGINGYT	TRBV30	TRBJ1-2
ASSVGGFQETQY	TRBV9	TRBJ2-5
ASGPPGLAGQETQY	TRBV12-5	TRBJ2-5
ASSPRTDSNYGCT	TRBV28	TRBJ1-2
ASTTPGGGHGEKLF	TRBV28	TRBJ1-4
ASSFSDRRNSPLH	TRBV5-4	TRBJ1-6
ASSRTEYTEAF	TRBV18	TRBJ1-1
ASSLAGQVGRELF	TRBV7-8	TRBJ2-2
AISEGTSGRITDTQY	TRBV10-3	TRBJ2-3
ASSPRGVSGPTDTQY	TRBV7-3	TRBJ2-3
ASRTDQETQY	TRBV2	TRBJ2-5
ASSSWTPVFSYEQY	TRBV5-1	TRBJ2-7
SAGGGQGFNEQY	TRBV29-1	TRBJ2-7
ASSLALLAGDEQF	TRBV7-9	TRBJ2-1
ASSTNTGELF	TRBV7-3	TRBJ2-2
ASGPRQMATEAF	TRBV12-5	TRBJ1-1
ASSSRGSVGTDTQY	TRBV5-1	TRBJ2-3
ASSYRGNTEAF	TRBV6-6	TRBJ1-1
ASSLPSGRDLSTDTQY	TRBV4-2	TRBJ2-3
ASSPGLAYNEQF	TRBV5-1	TRBJ2-1
AICSRSGVNYEQY	TRBV28	TRBJ2-7
AISEVAGGKNIQY	TRBV10-3	TRBJ2-4